This T cell receptor (beta chain) was observed in a study of shared clonotypes between healthy human individuals. Study results and caveats: Sampling was confined to blood; repertoires within tissues likely differ.

Original analysis: Filtering of immunoSEQ junctional sequences could not match full-length read filtering. TCRdb's copy holds only in-frame clones and misses some; the assay was immunoSEQ multiplex PCR. Clone size and V and J calls were adopted from that table, with D and trimming inferred from the DNA. The sample includes a few hundred thousand clones, around 78% of them seen just once. Genomic DNA, for the unsorted samples, came from 80 million to 100 million PBMCs. The sample holds a few counts of this clone. Its antigen remains unidentified. The CDR3 loop spans 15 amino acids. The junction had 10 bases not matched to a gene; V was cut back by 6 bases and J by 3 bases. The germline V gene encodes CDR1 KGHSH and CDR2 LQKENI.

The sequencing input was PBMCs. This TCR was sampled from a woman in her thirties or forties in good health. Some clones in this sample may be carry-over from other donors' samples. The chain is built from TRBV18 and TRBJ1-2; 7 positions agree with TRBD1. The CDR3 DNA follows: TGTGCCAGCTCGTTAACCGGGACAGTTCACTATGGCTACACCTTC. This encodes CASSLTGTVHYGYTF.